This passage covers 30 T cell receptor beta chains from one sample sequenced in a study of identical twins. TCRdb re-called the 5' RACE reads with MiXCR, one entry per CDR3 protein. Among about 260,000 distinct CDR3 sequences listed, roughly 7% were seen once. The sample also formed part of further work on yellow fever vaccine responses in identical twins.

Source material: memory (CD45RO+) T cells sorted from blood. These receptors originate from a woman between 18 and 30 years old in good health.

This clonotype was detected many times. The rearrangement links TRBV12-3 or TRBV12-4 to TRBJ2-2; 8 nucleotides line up with TRBD1. Germline trimming cut 8 bases from V and 0 bases from J; bases unmatched to any gene: 2. This CDR3 has 14 amino acids. The CDR3 nucleotides are TGTGCCAGCGAGACAGGGGCGAACACCGGGGAGCTGTTTTTT. As protein: CASETGANTGELFF.

This clonotype showed up just a few times. The chain couples TRBV2 to TRBJ1-6; unclear D gene. The CDR3 is made up of 14 amino acids. CDR1 is SNHLY, CDR2 FYNNEI, per germline. V lost 8 bases and J lost 1, with 9 bases in between. The CDR3 loop reads CASAASSYNSPLHF. The CDR3 DNA reads as TGTGCCAGCGCTGCGTCATCCTATAATTCACCCCTCCACTTT.

This clonotype has only a few counts. The rearrangement links TRBV20-1 to TRBJ2-1; 9 bases agree with TRBD2. The CDR3 contains 16 residues. The V segment lost 5 bases and the J segment 6 bases; nucleotides outside the gene matches: 14. Germline V gene lookup returns CDR1 DFQATT and CDR2 SNEGSKA (reference sequence). The CDR3 is CSAYQTGLAVFNEQFF. CDR3 DNA: TGCAGTGCTTACCAAACGGGACTAGCAGTGTTCAATGAGCAGTTCTTC.

This clonotype was detected ten times or more. The chain has TRBV28 and TRBJ1-5; D is uncertain. Germline loops: CDR1 MDHEN, CDR2 SYDVKM. CDR3 length equals 15 residues. Trimming shortened V by 2 bases and J by 3 bases, and 11 bases separated the two germline ends. This chain's CDR3 is CASSLKRNINQPQHF. The CDR3 DNA reads as TGTGCCAGCAGTTTAAAGAGAAATATCAATCAGCCCCAGCATTTT.

With regard to this clonotype: Being one base from a much bigger clone, this may be a read error. The rearrangement links TRBV4-1 to TRBJ2-3; D gene unclear. Germline CDR1 and CDR2: MGHRA and YSYEKL. The CDR3 has 15 amino acids. Trimming pared 1 base from V and 0 bases from J, leaving 8 bases between. The DNA of the CDR3 is TGCGCCAGCAGCCAAGGTGCCATCAGCACAGATACGCAGTATTTT. Protein: CASSQGAISTDTQYF.

This sequence joins TRBV27 and TRBJ1-6; TRBD1 matches at 9 bases. The CDR3 totals 14 residues. Germline CDR1 and CDR2: MNHEY and SMNVEV (reference sequence). The junction had 6 bases not matched to a gene; V was cut back by 6 bases and J by 9 bases. DNA of the CDR3: TGTGCCAGCAGCAATGGACAGGGGCGTTCACCCCTCCACTTT. It codes for CASSNGQGRSPLHF.

The CDR3: CASSLGDRGPGNEKLFF. Here the CDR3 DNA reads TGTGCCAGCAGCTTAGGGGACAGGGGGCCGGGTAATGAAAAACTGTTTTTT. The genes are TRBV11-2 and TRBJ1-4; 12 bases line up with TRBD1. Germline trimming cut 1 base from V and 4 bases from J; bases unmatched to any gene: 4. This CDR3 is 17 amino acids long. CDR1 is SGHAT and CDR2 is FQNNGV in the germline V gene. Looking up the rest from reference TRBV11-2 and TRBJ1-4 gives the full variable domain: EAGVAQSPRYKIIEKRQSVAFWCNPISGHATLYWYQQILGQGPKLLIQFQNNGVVDDSQLPKDRFSAERLKGVDSTLKIQPAKLEDSAVYLCASSLGDRGPGNEKLFFGSGTQLSVL.

This clonotype was observed at least ten times. This chain uses TRBV7-9 with TRBJ1-1; TRBD1 matches 9 bases. This CDR3 is 15 amino acids long. After removal of 3 bases from V and 0 bases from J, the junction contained 2 bases not matched to a gene. In germline, CDR1 is SEHNR, CDR2 FQNEAQ (reference sequence). Written as DNA, the CDR3 is TGTGCCAGCAGCTTTCGGACAGGGGTGAACACTGAAGCTTTCTTT. Translation gives CASSFRTGVNTEAFF.

This clonotype was seen ten or more times. The chain recombines TRBV5-1 with TRBJ2-1, with TRBD1 identical over 8 bases. This CDR3 spans 16 amino acids. The V segment lost 4 bases and the J segment 3 bases; nucleotides outside the gene matches: 9. CDR1 is SGHRS and CDR2 is YFSETQ in the germline V gene. CDR3 coding DNA: TGCGCCAGCAGCACATTATTGGGACAGGACTACAATGAGCAGTTCTTC. Its translation is CASSTLLGQDYNEQFF.

Only a few counts were recorded for this clonotype. J is TRBJ2-7 and V is TRBV7-9; D is uncertain. Per the germline V gene, CDR1 is SEHNR and CDR2 is FQNEAQ (reference sequence). CDR3 size: 14 residues. Trimming took 5 bases from V and 3 from J, leaving 14 bases between them. CDR3 bases: TGTGCCAGCAGCACCCCGGACGGAAACTACGAGCAGTACTTC. This codes for CASSTPDGNYEQYF.

In this sample, this clonotype turned up many times. The V and J genes are TRBV5-1 and TRBJ2-3; 13 nucleotides match TRBD2. In germline, CDR1 is SGHRS, CDR2 YFSETQ. Germline trimming cut 3 bases from V and 0 bases from J; bases unmatched to any gene: 7. The CDR3 consists of 18 residues. CDR3 in amino acids: CASSYLGTSGASTDTQYF. The CDR3 nucleotides are TGCGCCAGCAGCTACCTAGGGACTAGCGGGGCTAGCACAGATACGCAGTATTTT.

In this sample, this clonotype turned up many times. V is TRBV12-3 or TRBV12-4 and J is TRBJ1-4, with D tentatively TRBD1 (6 bases). The CDR3 contains 14 residues. V was clipped by 3 bases and J by 3 bases, with 8 bases between them. Written as DNA, the CDR3 is TGTGCCAGCAGTTTTTCAGGGGCTAATGAAAAACTGTTTTTT. It specifies CASSFSGANEKLFF.

This clonotype appeared a few times. V usage is TRBV4-2 and J usage is TRBJ2-1, with 8 bases fitting TRBD2. Germline CDR1 and CDR2: LGHNA and YNFKEQ. The CDR3 covers 18 residues. V lost 3 bases, J lost 1 base, and 11 bases stayed unmatched. CDR3 nucleotide sequence: TGTGCCAGCAGCCAGTTGCTGAGCGGGAGTCGGTCCTACAATGAGCAGTTCTTC. This encodes CASSQLLSGSRSYNEQFF.

This clonotype was observed many times. The CDR3 is CASSLKTFSYNEQFF. CDR3 DNA sequence: TGCGCCAGCAGCCTGAAGACTTTTTCCTACAATGAGCAGTTCTTC. The chain links TRBV5-1 to TRBJ2-1; D is ambiguous. Germline V gene lookup returns CDR1 SGHRS and CDR2 YFSETQ. CDR3 length: 15 amino acids. Trimming pared 4 bases from V and 1 base from J, leaving 12 bases between. Full variable domain (remainder filled in from reference TRBV5-1 and TRBJ2-1): KAGVTQTPRYLIKTRGQQVTLSCSPISGHRSVSWYQQTPGQGLQFLFEYFSETQRNKGNFPGRFSGRQFSNSRSEMNVSTLELGDSALYLCASSLKTFSYNEQFFGPGTRLTVL.

This clonotype was counted at least ten times. The chain uses TRBV5-1 and TRBJ1-6, with 8 bases fitting TRBD1. V trimming: 4 bases; J trimming: 8 bases; junction bases outside the gene matches: 5. Germline assignment: CDR1 SGHRS and CDR2 YFSETQ. The CDR3 loop spans 14 amino acids. This CDR3 reads CASSTTGDDSPLHF. In DNA form, the CDR3 reads TGCGCCAGCAGCACGACAGGGGATGATTCACCCCTCCACTTT. Together with reference TRBV5-1 and TRBJ1-6, the CDR3 gives the full variable domain: KAGVTQTPRYLIKTRGQQVTLSCSPISGHRSVSWYQQTPGQGLQFLFEYFSETQRNKGNFPGRFSGRQFSNSRSEMNVSTLELGDSALYLCASSTTGDDSPLHFGNGTRLTVT.

The chain couples TRBV5-1 to TRBJ2-7; possibly TRBD1 or TRBD2 for D (6 bases each). V was trimmed by 0 bases and J by 0 bases, leaving 13 bases between them. The CDR3 consists of 16 residues. Germline CDR1 reads SGHRS; CDR2 reads YFSETQ. The CDR3 protein is CASSLGPEGGSYEQYF. Here the CDR3 DNA reads TGCGCCAGCAGCTTGGGGCCGGAGGGGGGCTCCTACGAGCAGTACTTC.

The chain recombines TRBV28 with TRBJ2-7, with 10 positions matching TRBD1. This CDR3 comprises 14 residues. The V gene end was trimmed by 6 bases and the J gene end by 6 bases; junction bases not matched to a gene: 8. Germline values: CDR1 MDHEN, CDR2 SYDVKM. Here the CDR3 reads CASSPRDRGSEQYF. The CDR3 bases are TGTGCCAGCAGCCCCCGGGACAGGGGTTCCGAGCAGTACTTC.

The table lists this clonotype with many counts. The chain employs TRBV3-1 and TRBJ2-2, with D perhaps being TRBD1 or TRBD2 (5 bases each). Germline V gene sequence: CDR1 LGHDT, CDR2 YNNKEL (reference sequence). The CDR3 is 14 amino acids. Deletions cut 0 bases from V and 4 bases from J, with 6 bases between. The chain's CDR3 is CASSQEGVTGELFF. As DNA, the CDR3 is TGTGCCAGCAGCCAAGAGGGGGTCACCGGGGAGCTGTTTTTT. Full variable domain (rest looked up from reference TRBV3-1 and TRBJ2-2): DTAVSQTPKYLVTQMGNDKSIKCEQNLGHDTMYWYKQDSKKFLKIMFSYNNKELIINETVPNRFSPKSPDKAHLNLHINSLELGDSAVYFCASSQEGVTGELFFGEGSRLTVL.

This chain links TRBV6-2 or TRBV6-3 with TRBJ2-3, with a weak D call TRBD2 (6 bases). V was trimmed by 6 bases and J by 2 bases, leaving 21 bases between them. Germline CDR1 reads MNHEY; CDR2 reads SVGEGT. The CDR3 consists of 17 residues. CDR3 DNA sequence: TGTGCCAGCAGCCTCGGAGGGATACTATCTCACACAGATACGCAGTATTTT. It is translated as CASSLGGILSHTDTQYF.

This chain links TRBV12-3 or TRBV12-4 with TRBJ2-5, with D possibly TRBD2 on 5 matching bases. The CDR3 covers 14 residues. Trimming removed 3 bases from V and 7 bases from J, with 15 bases in between. The CDR3 spells CASSFAGSEGTQYF. CDR3 DNA: TGTGCCAGCAGTTTTGCTGGTTCCGAGGGGACCCAGTACTTC.

This clonotype was observed a few times. The rearrangement joins TRBV20-1 to TRBJ1-1; 11 nucleotides align to TRBD1. CDR1 and CDR2 (germline): DFQATT, SNEGSKA (reference sequence). The CDR3 is 15 amino acids. Trimming took 6 bases from V and 3 from J; bases not matched to a gene: 9. CDR3 DNA sequence: TGCAGTGCAGACGGGACAGGGGGACGGGACACTGAAGCTTTCTTT. Translation gives CSADGTGGRDTEAFF.

The chain combines TRBV19 with TRBJ2-1, with a weak D call TRBD2 (7 bases). The V end was cut by 6 bases, the J end by 8 bases, with 14 bases between. Looked up from germline, CDR1 is LNHDA and CDR2 is SQIVND (reference sequence). CDR3 size: 13 residues. The CDR3 protein is CASSNRGADEQFF. The DNA of the CDR3 is TGTGCCAGTAGCAACCGGGGGGCGGATGAGCAGTTCTTC.

This clonotype was detected many times. The gene calls are TRBV14 and TRBJ2-1; D is tentatively TRBD1 or TRBD2 (5 bases each). V was trimmed by 4 bases and J by 7 bases, leaving 14 bases between them. This CDR3 spans 14 amino acids. The germline CDR1 and CDR2 sequences are SGHDN and FVKESK. CDR3 nucleotide sequence: TGTGCCAGCAGCCGGGACCATAAAACAAATGAGCAGTTCTTC. It encodes CASSRDHKTNEQFF.

This clonotype was picked up a small number of times. The V gene is TRBV5-1, the J gene TRBJ1-5, with D maybe TRBD1 (5 bases). The length of the CDR3 is 14 residues. The germline CDR1 and CDR2 sequences are SGHRS and YFSETQ. Trimming stripped 0 bases from V and 5 bases from J, with 9 bases between. The CDR3 region is CASSLGGADQPQHF. The DNA for the CDR3 is TGCGCCAGCAGCTTGGGAGGGGCGGATCAGCCCCAGCATTTT.

A remark on this clonotype: This may be a read error, as it is one base from a much larger clone. The chain recombines TRBV12-3 or TRBV12-4 with TRBJ1-1; no reliable D call. The length of the CDR3 is 12 residues. Deletions cut 3 bases from V and 2 bases from J, with 4 bases between. The CDR3 protein is CASSFFNTEAFF. In DNA form, the CDR3 reads TGTGCCAGCAGTTTCTTCAACACTGAAGCTTTCTTT.

This clonotype was observed at least ten times. The V call is TRBV20-1, the J call TRBJ2-1; 8 bases agree with TRBD1. This CDR3 comprises 15 residues. Trimming took 4 bases from V and 7 from J; bases not matched to a gene: 12. Germline lookup yields CDR1 DFQATT and CDR2 SNEGSKA (reference sequence). The CDR3 region is CSANPPGQAFNEQFF. CDR3 bases: TGCAGTGCTAATCCTCCGGGACAGGCGTTTAATGAGCAGTTCTTC.

The chain recombines TRBV5-6 with TRBJ2-7; D gene uncertain. Deletions cut 9 bases from V and 3 bases from J, with 19 bases between. CDR1 and CDR2 (germline): SGHDT, YYEEEE. This CDR3 is built from 14 residues. The DNA of the CDR3 is TGTGCCATGAGCTCCCGGGCAGTCCGCTACGAGCAGTACTTC. Translation gives CAMSSRAVRYEQYF.

The chain carries TRBV24-1 and TRBJ1-5; the D gene is possibly TRBD1 (6 bases). CDR1 and CDR2 (germline): KGHDR, SFDVKD. The CDR3 length is 15 residues. Deletions cut 4 bases from V and 4 bases from J, with 13 bases between. In DNA form, the CDR3 reads TGTGCCACCAGTGACACCGGGACAACTAATCAGCCCCAGCATTTT. Residues: CATSDTGTTNQPQHF.

There are many counts of this clonotype. The chain combines TRBV7-2 with TRBJ1-1; D gene uncertain. The CDR3 has 15 residues. The germline CDR1 and CDR2 sequences are SGHTA and FQGNSA. V shed 1 base and J shed 7 bases, with 16 bases lying between them. The DNA for the CDR3 is TGTGCCAGCAGCTTAGGATCCGGGGTTGGGGTTGAAGCTTTCTTT. Its translation: CASSLGSGVGVEAFF.

This chain uses TRBV4-1 with TRBJ2-1; 14 nucleotides agree with TRBD2. This CDR3 region has 21 residues. Trimming cost V 1 base and J 6 bases; bases outside gene matches: 17. CDR1 and CDR2 from the germline V gene are MGHRA and YSYEKL. CDR3 DNA: TGCGCCAGCAGCCAAGGAAGAGGACTAGCGGGAGGTTTCGGGTGGCGCAATGAGCAGTTCTTC. This encodes CASSQGRGLAGGFGWRNEQFF.